These T cell receptor beta chains were read from a single sample in a study of cytomegalovirus exposure and HLA in healthy donors. The table came from immunoSEQ multiplex PCR; TCRdb's copy has only in-frame clones and leaves some out. This sample lists about 110,000 clones; its ten largest clones have about 0.59%. The sequenced sample consisted of PBMCs. The receptor source for this set is a man aged 50 to 59 in good health and CMV-seronegative. The CDR3 runs from the conserved cysteine through the conserved F or W. Each record gives: V gene, J gene, D gene, CDR3 protein, CDR3 DNA. The D gene is left open where the match is weak.

>TRBV5-4|TRBJ1-4|.
CASSLMGATNEKLFF
TGTGCCAGCAGCTTGATGGGAGCAACTAATGAAAAACTGTTTTTT
>TRBV5-5|TRBJ1-1|.
CASSLARGYTEAFF
TGTGCCAGCAGCTTGGCTCGGGGTTACACTGAAGCTTTCTTT
>TRBV7-2|TRBJ2-7|.
CASSLNGQGEQYF
TGTGCCAGCAGCCTAAACGGTCAGGGTGAACAGTACTTC
>TRBV27|TRBJ2-7|.
CASSFRGYSYEQYF
TGTGCCAGCAGTTTCCGGGGGTACTCCTACGAGCAGTACTTC
>TRBV11-2|TRBJ2-1|.
CASSATGEAYAEQFF
TGTGCCAGCAGCGCTACAGGAGAGGCTTACGCTGAGCAGTTCTTC
>TRBV4-2|TRBJ1-5|TRBD1
CASSQAPGTGGQPQHF
TGTGCCAGCAGCCAAGCCCCCGGGACAGGGGGCCAGCCCCAGCATTTT
>TRBV5-1|TRBJ2-1|.
CASSLGWLGGPRNEQFF
TGCGCCAGCAGCTTGGGATGGTTGGGCGGGCCGCGCAATGAGCAGTTCTTC
>TRBV7-6|TRBJ2-2|.
CASSITVPEAGELFF
TGTGCCAGCAGCATTACGGTTCCCGAGGCCGGGGAGCTGTTTTTT
>TRBV2|TRBJ1-1|.
CASRGGTEAFF
TGTGCCAGCAGAGGGGGCACTGAAGCTTTCTTT
>TRBV11-2|TRBJ2-5|TRBD2
CASSLTSGRGETQYF
TGTGCCAGCAGCTTAACTAGCGGGAGGGGAGAGACCCAGTACTTC
>TRBV7-7|TRBJ2-7|.
CASSPSAGRDEQYF
TGTGCTAGCAGCCCGAGCGCCGGCCGCGACGAGCAGTACTTC
>TRBV5-4|TRBJ2-1|.
CASSWTTGSSYNEQFF
TGTGCCAGCAGCTGGACCACAGGGAGCTCCTACAATGAGCAGTTCTTC
>TRBV10-3|TRBJ2-7|.
CAITANGQRYEQYF
TGTGCCATCACCGCAAACGGACAGAGATACGAGCAGTACTTC
>TRBV10-3|TRBJ1-1|.
CATMGANTEAFF
TGTGCCACCATGGGGGCCAACACTGAAGCTTTCTTT
>TRBV7-3|TRBJ2-7|.
CASSLSGPGIGEQYF
TGTGCCAGCAGCTTATCAGGACCCGGGATAGGCGAGCAGTACTTC
>TRBV6-1|TRBJ1-2|.
CASREQESHGYTF
TGTGCCAGCAGGGAACAGGAATCCCATGGCTACACCTTC
>TRBV4-3|TRBJ2-6|TRBD2
CASSQVRGGSGANVLTF
TGCGCCAGCAGCCAGGTCCGGGGGGGCTCTGGGGCCAACGTCCTGACTTTC